The clone carrying this T cell receptor (beta chain) has more than one count but fewer than ten. The antigen is not known. TCRB transcripts that were expressed got sequenced, as all of the isolated RNA had been reverse transcribed. Only in-frame clones appear in the TCRdb table, and some are missing; sequencing was by immunoSEQ multiplex PCR. There are more than 250,000 clones in the sample; 14% to 15% occur only once, and 0.015% to 0.017% lies in the top ten. The data were obtained in a study of beta chain features in type 1 diabetes. Overall study context: Sorted cell examination encompassed around 100,000,000 cells across all samples. Study observations and caveats: Shortening that was moderate but significant affected the TCRB CDR3s of Type 1 diabetes patients in all four CD4+ subsets.

CD45RO/CCR7/CD25/CD127/CD95/CD27 staining was used to isolate CD4+ naive, central memory, regulatory and stem cell-like memory cells by sorting. V shed 5 bases and J 6 bases; nucleotides not matched to a gene: 6. The CDR3 contains 13 residues. The germline gives CDR1 SEHNR, CDR2 FQNEAQ (reference sequence). The V gene is TRBV7-9, the J gene TRBJ2-7, with 8 bases matching TRBD2. Material: naive CD4+ T cells from blood. The sequence derives from a young man with type 1 diabetes. The CDR3 reads CASSLDGGAEQYF. The CDR3 DNA is TGTGCCAGCAGCCTCGACGGGGGGGCCGAGCAGTACTTC.